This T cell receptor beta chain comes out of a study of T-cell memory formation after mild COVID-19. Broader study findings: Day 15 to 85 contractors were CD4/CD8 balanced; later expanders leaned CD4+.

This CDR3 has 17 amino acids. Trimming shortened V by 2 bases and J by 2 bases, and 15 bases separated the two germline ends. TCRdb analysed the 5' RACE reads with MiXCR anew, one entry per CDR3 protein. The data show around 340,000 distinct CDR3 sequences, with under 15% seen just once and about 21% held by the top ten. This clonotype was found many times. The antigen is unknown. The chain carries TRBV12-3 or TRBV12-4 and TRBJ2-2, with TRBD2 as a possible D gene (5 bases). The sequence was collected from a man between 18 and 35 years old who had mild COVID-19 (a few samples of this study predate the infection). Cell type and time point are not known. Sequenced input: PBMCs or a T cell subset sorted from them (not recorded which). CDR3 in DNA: TGTGCCAGCAGTTTACATCCCACCGGACTTAACACCGGGGAGCTGTTTTTT. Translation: CASSLHPTGLNTGELFF.